This is a list of T cell receptor beta chains from one sample in a study of identical twins. One entry per CDR3 protein, called by TCRdb with MiXCR from the 5' RACE reads. The data contain about 530,000 distinct CDR3 sequences, roughly 15% of them singletons. This same sample was also part of a study on yellow fever vaccine responses in identical twins.

Input material: CD4+ T cells sorted from blood. All receptors come from a woman aged 18 to 35 in good health. The CDR3 runs from the conserved cysteine through the conserved F or W. A D gene is named only where the DNA matches it firmly. Size tells how often a clone was seen (once, few, many) or the class of an expanded clone, and some rows leave it out.

j_gene	abundance	d_gene	v_gene	CDR3aa	CDR3nt
TRBJ2-2	.	.	TRBV20-1	CSAMGYANTGELFF	TGCAGTGCTATGGGGTACGCGAACACCGGGGAGCTGTTTTTT
TRBJ2-5	.	TRBD2	TRBV12-3/TRBV12-4	CASRSGLQRGETQYF	TGTGCCAGCAGAAGCGGACTCCAGCGGGGGGAGACCCAGTACTTC
TRBJ1-1	.	TRBD1	TRBV20-1	CRGTGGSEAFF	TGCAGGGGGACAGGAGGTAGTGAAGCTTTCTTT
TRBJ1-2	.	.	TRBV10-3	CAISDRGTYGYTF	TGTGCCATCAGTGACAGGGGAACTTATGGCTACACCTTC
TRBJ2-5	few	TRBD1	TRBV9	CASSVGDRGSSWIETQYF	TGTGCCAGCAGCGTTGGGGACAGGGGTAGTTCCTGGATTGAGACCCAGTACTTC
TRBJ2-5	many	TRBD2	TRBV20-1	CSARAPGGFEETQYF	TGCAGTGCTAGAGCCCCGGGGGGTTTTGAAGAGACCCAGTACTTC
TRBJ1-5	many	TRBD1	TRBV12-3/TRBV12-4	CASSLETGASNQPQHF	TGTGCCAGCAGTCTCGAGACAGGGGCGAGCAATCAGCCCCAGCATTTT
TRBJ1-4	few	.	TRBV2	CASSDLRKGEKLFF	TGTGCCAGCAGTGATCTGAGAAAAGGTGAAAAACTGTTTTTT
TRBJ1-6	few	TRBD1	TRBV12-3/TRBV12-4	CASSFQGAGSPLHF	TGTGCCAGCAGTTTTCAGGGGGCAGGCTCACCCCTCCACTTT
TRBJ2-1	few	.	TRBV19	CASSTQGFYNEQFF	TGTGCCAGTAGTACACAGGGTTTCTACAATGAGCAGTTCTTC
TRBJ2-1	many	.	TRBV7-2	CASSLKVLANEQFF	TGTGCCAGCAGCTTGAAAGTACTAGCTAATGAGCAGTTCTTC
TRBJ2-3	few	TRBD1	TRBV5-1	CASSSQGTGGISTQYF	TGCGCCAGCAGCTCACAAGGGACAGGGGGAATCAGTACGCAGTATTTT
TRBJ2-1	many	.	TRBV3-1	CASSQGRFGNF	TGTGCCAGCAGCCAAGGTCGATTTGGAAACTTC
TRBJ2-1	few	TRBD2	TRBV2	CASSARLVDGGSYNEQFF	TGTGCCAGCAGTGCCAGGCTGGTGGACGGGGGGTCCTACAATGAGCAGTTCTTC
TRBJ1-2	few	.	TRBV3-1	CASSQRSVNYGYTF	TGTGCCAGCAGCCAACGAAGCGTAAACTATGGCTACACCTTC
TRBJ1-1	.	TRBD1	TRBV4-2	CASSLNRGTVNTEAFF	TGTGCCAGCAGCCTAAATAGGGGGACAGTGAACACTGAAGCTTTCTTT
TRBJ2-3	few	.	TRBV7-9	CASRKGSGGSGTDTQYF	TGTGCCAGCAGAAAAGGGTCGGGGGGCAGCGGCACAGATACGCAGTATTTT
TRBJ1-1	few	TRBD1	TRBV7-8	CASSFSRGLAKTEAFF	TGTGCCAGCAGCTTCAGCAGGGGGCTGGCTAAGACTGAAGCTTTCTTT